Below are 21 T cell receptor beta chains sequenced from a single sample in a study of shared clonotypes between healthy human individuals. The repertoire was sequenced with immunoSEQ multiplex PCR; TCRdb's copy has only in-frame clones and lacks some. This table holds under 650,000 clones, less than 96% found once. Sequenced sample: naive CD4+ T cells sorted from blood. Sample subset: CD45RA+ positively selected. Receptor source: a woman aged 30 to 39 in good health.

This chain links TRBV19 with TRBJ1-5, with D possibly matching TRBD1 (6 bases). This CDR3 has 15 residues. V was shortened by 4 bases and J by 0 bases, with 10 bases between the two germline ends. Germline assignment: CDR1 LNHDA and CDR2 SQIVND (reference sequence). CDR3 nucleotide sequence: TGTGCCAGTAGTAGGACAGTTAATAGCAATCAGCCCCAGCATTTT. Translating gives CASSRTVNSNQPQHF.

The rearrangement links TRBV6-5 to TRBJ1-5; D is uncertain. V was cut by 6 bases and J by 1 base, with 13 bases left in between. This CDR3 has 15 residues. Germline lookup yields CDR1 MNHEY and CDR2 SVGAGI. The CDR3 nucleotides are TGTGCCAGCAGACAAGACGGTATAAGCAATCAGCCCCAGCATTTT. It is translated as CASRQDGISNQPQHF.

V is TRBV5-5 and J is TRBJ1-5, with D uncertain. In germline, CDR1 is SGHKS, CDR2 YYEKEE (reference sequence). CDR3 length: 15 amino acids. V lost 2 bases, J lost 3 bases, and 12 bases lay in between. The CDR3 spells CASSFGWVNNQPQHF. The CDR3 DNA sequence: TGTGCCAGCAGCTTTGGCTGGGTTAACAATCAGCCCCAGCATTTT.

The chain is built from TRBV18 and TRBJ1-4; TRBD1 aligns across 11 bases. The CDR3 totals 15 residues. V was clipped by 2 bases and J by 8 bases; unmatched bases: 4. CDR1 and CDR2 from the germline V gene are KGHSH and LQKENI. The DNA of the CDR3 is TGTGCCAGCTCACCAAGGACAGGGGGCGCCGAAAAACTGTTTTTT. This translates into CASSPRTGGAEKLFF.

The chain combines TRBV18 with TRBJ2-2, with D uncertain. CDR3 length: 13 amino acids. V gave up 0 bases and J gave up 7 bases, with 6 bases separating them. Germline V gene sequence: CDR1 KGHSH, CDR2 LQKENI. The CDR3 loop reads CASSPPGIGELFF. In DNA, the CDR3 is TGTGCCAGCTCACCACCGGGAATCGGGGAGCTGTTTTTT.

V is TRBV14 and J is TRBJ2-5; D is possibly TRBD1 or TRBD2 (5 bases each). The J call is in doubt because the DNA end fits TRBJ2-7 better. Germline-derived CDR1 and CDR2 are SGHDN and FVKESK. CDR3 length: 15 residues. In DNA, the CDR3 is TGTGCCAGCAGCCTGCAGGGAGTCAAGTCCTACGAGCAGTACTTC. Its protein is CASSLQGVKSYEQYF.

The rearrangement uses TRBV6-6 and TRBJ2-7, with TRBD2 matching over 8 bases. The ends lost 4 bases at V and 3 bases at J; junction bases unmatched: 8. The CDR3 covers 15 residues. Germline CDR1 MNHNY, CDR2 SVGAGI (reference sequence). The CDR3 DNA reads as TGTGCCAGCAGTTTCACTAGCGGAAAGGACTACGAGCAGTACTTC. This encodes CASSFTSGKDYEQYF.

The CDR3 DNA sequence: TGTGCCAGCAGCTTAGATGGACAGGGGCGGACCCAGTACTTC. Translation gives CASSLDGQGRTQYF. The chain has TRBV11-3 and TRBJ2-5, with TRBD1 matching 9 bases. This CDR3 contains 14 residues. Germline CDR1 SGHNT, CDR2 YENEEA. V lost 0 bases to trimming and J lost 7 bases; unmatched junction nucleotides: 3.

This rearrangement joins TRBV19 to TRBJ2-5, with a tentative D call TRBD2 (5 bases). V was cut by 6 bases and J by 4 bases, with 15 bases left in between. Per the germline V gene, CDR1 is LNHDA and CDR2 is SQIVND (reference sequence). This CDR3 region has 14 residues. The DNA for the CDR3 is TGTGCCAGTAGCACAAGACTTGGGAGAGAGACCCAGTACTTC. It encodes CASSTRLGRETQYF.

The chain carries TRBV5-4 and TRBJ1-6; tentative D call: TRBD1 (6 bases). V was shortened by 4 bases and J by 0 bases, with 14 bases between the two germline ends. The CDR3 is 17 residues long. The germline CDR1 and CDR2 sequences are SGHNT and YYREEE (reference sequence). The CDR3 region has the DNA TGTGCCAGCAGCAAGGACAGCTCGAGCTCCTATAATTCACCCCTCCACTTT. It yields the protein CASSKDSSSSYNSPLHF.

The chain joins TRBV15 to TRBJ2-1; D is tentatively TRBD1 or TRBD2 (5 bases each). Deletions cut 1 base from V and 5 bases from J, with 12 bases between. Per the germline V gene, CDR1 is LNHNV and CDR2 is YYDKDF (reference sequence). The length of the CDR3 is 15 residues. The DNA of the CDR3 is TGTGCCACCAGCAGAGTAGGTGGGACCCACAATGAGCAGTTCTTC. Its translation is CATSRVGGTHNEQFF.

The chain employs TRBV28 and TRBJ1-2; D is ambiguous. Germline V gene sequence: CDR1 MDHEN, CDR2 SYDVKM. CDR3 size: 19 residues. Trimming cost V 2 bases and J 0 bases, with 22 bases left between them. The CDR3: CASSLTVVGSRRTNYGYTF. The CDR3 DNA is TGTGCCAGCAGTTTAACGGTCGTCGGCTCCCGAAGAACTAACTATGGCTACACCTTC.

A few counts support this clone. The V call is TRBV6-5, the J call TRBJ2-7; perhaps TRBD2 as D (5 bases). The CDR3 is made up of 13 amino acids. V shed 7 bases and J shed 3 bases, with 13 bases lying between them. Germline V CDR1 and CDR2: MNHEY, SVGAGI. Here the CDR3 reads CASTRGPNYEQYF. In DNA, the CDR3 is TGTGCCAGCACCCGAGGGCCTAACTACGAGCAGTACTTC.

This clone was found once. V gene TRBV5-6 combines with J gene TRBJ2-2; 7 bases fit TRBD1. This CDR3 region has 17 residues. V shed 4 bases, J shed 7 bases, and the junction held 16 bases outside the gene matches. Looked up from germline, CDR1 is SGHDT and CDR2 is YYEEEE. The CDR3 bases are TGTGCCAGCAGCCTAGGGGGCCTAGCCCCCTTGGGCGGGGAGCTGTTTTTT. It codes for CASSLGGLAPLGGELFF.

The chain joins TRBV18 to TRBJ1-2, with D perhaps TRBD1 (6 bases). The CDR3 runs 14 residues. The germline V gene has CDR1 KGHSH and CDR2 LQKENI. Trimming left V 5 bases short and J 3 bases short, with 13 bases between. The CDR3 coding sequence is TGTGCCAGCTCAGGTGCCGGGGGCGACTATGGCTACACCTTC. Translating gives CASSGAGGDYGYTF.

This clone was counted once. The chain couples TRBV5-1 to TRBJ2-6; D gene unclear. Germline values: CDR1 SGHRS, CDR2 YFSETQ. The length of the CDR3 is 14 residues. Trimming cost V 0 bases and J 4 bases, with 5 bases left between them. The CDR3 region is CASSLAGGANVLTF. The CDR3, as DNA: TGCGCCAGCAGCTTGGCCGGGGGGGCCAACGTCCTGACTTTC.

This chain joins TRBV28 and TRBJ2-3; D could derive from TRBD1 or TRBD2 (7 bases each). Germline V gene data show CDR1 as MDHEN and CDR2 as SYDVKM. The V end lost 3 bases, the J end lost 4 bases, and 23 bases lay between the germline ends. The length of the CDR3 is 18 residues. CDR3 DNA: TGTGCCAGCAGTTTTCGGGGGGCAAGGGGGCGCCGGGCAGATACGCAGTATTTT. Translating gives CASSFRGARGRRADTQYF.

The chain links TRBV28 to TRBJ1-3; D uncertain. Trimming stripped 1 base from V and 3 bases from J, with 10 bases between. The CDR3 length is 15 residues. The V gene's germline CDR1 is MDHEN and CDR2 SYDVKM. The CDR3 spells CASSLFGAGGNTIYF. Written as DNA, the CDR3 is TGTGCCAGCAGTTTATTTGGAGCGGGTGGAAACACCATATATTTT. Supplemented by reference TRBV28 and TRBJ1-3, the full variable domain reads DVKVTQSSRYLVKRTGEKVFLECVQDMDHENMFWYRQDPGLGLRLIYFSYDVKMKEKGDIPEGYSVSREKKERFSLILESASTNQTSMYLCASSLFGAGGNTIYFGEGSWLTVV.

The V and J genes are TRBV10-1 and TRBJ2-1; tentatively, D is TRBD1 (5 bases). The CDR3 covers 16 residues. CDR1 is WNHNN and CDR2 is SYGVQD in the germline V gene (reference sequence). V was clipped by 5 bases and J by 4 bases, with 18 bases between them. The CDR3 region is CASSLDRSAPYNEQFF. In nucleotides, the CDR3 is TGCGCCAGCAGTCTTGACAGATCAGCGCCTTACAATGAGCAGTTCTTC.

This clone appeared a single time. The rearrangement joins TRBV6-6 to TRBJ1-2; a possible D gene is TRBD1 (6 bases). The CDR3 loop spans 15 amino acids. CDR1 and CDR2 from the germline V gene are MNHNY and SVGAGI (reference sequence). The V end was cut by 6 bases, the J end by 4 bases, with 18 bases between. CDR3 sequence reads: CASRASHGTLYGYTF. The CDR3 DNA reads as TGTGCCAGCAGAGCCAGTCACGGGACACTCTATGGCTACACCTTC.

The CDR3 here is CASSPVDRIDRGNTEAFF. The CDR3, as DNA: TGCGCCAGCAGCCCGGTAGACCGAATTGACAGGGGAAACACTGAAGCTTTCTTT. This chain joins TRBV5-1 and TRBJ1-1, with 8 nucleotides matching TRBD1. The CDR3 length is 18 residues. Per the germline V gene, CDR1 is SGHRS and CDR2 is YFSETQ. After removal of 4 bases from V and 2 bases from J, the junction contained 16 bases not matched to a gene.